The rows below give T cell receptor beta chains drawn from one sample of a study of vaccination effects on CD4 cells after COVID-19. Their antigen targets remain unknown. Libraries were prepared by immunoSEQ multiplex PCR; TCRdb keeps only in-frame clonotypes and omits some of them. Among about 55,000 clones listed, around 70% were seen once. Sample: CD4+ T cells from PBMCs cultured with SARS-CoV-2 spike peptides, taken before COVID-19 vaccination. The receptor set was obtained from a human donor who received a COVID-19 vaccine. Each CDR3 is given with its conserved first and last residue. D genes are given only for firm matches. Some rows mark clone size as missing; the rest say once, few, many or name a class of expanded clone.

abundance | d_gene | j_gene | v_gene | CDR3nt | CDR3aa
NA | TRBD2 | TRBJ2-3 | TRBV4-2 | TGTGCCAGCAGCCCGGAGGGGACTATTTCCACAGATACGCAGTATTTT | CASSPEGTISTDTQYF
NA | NA | TRBJ2-5 | TRBV6-5 | TGTGCGTGCCGGAGGGGCTGGGAGACCCAGTACTTC | CACRRGWETQYF
few | NA | TRBJ1-5 | TRBV9 | TGTGCCAGCAGCGTATCGGCTGCGGGCAATCAGCCCCAGCATTTT | CASSVSAAGNQPQHF
NA | NA | TRBJ1-6 | TRBV7-2 | TGTGCCAGCAGCTTAGTCCGGGCCCATGGCAATTCACCCCTCCACTTT | CASSLVRAHGNSPLHF
NA | TRBD1 | TRBJ1-6 | TRBV5-8 | TGTGCCAGCAGTAGCGCCGAAACAGGGGGCAACTCACCCCTCCACTTT | CASSSAETGGNSPLHF
NA | NA | TRBJ1-2 | TRBV6-5 | TGTGCCAGCAGTTACGGGGGTATGCGCGGCTACACCTTC | CASSYGGMRGYTF
NA | TRBD2 | TRBJ2-1 | TRBV15 | TGTGCCACCAGCCACCGTGACGGGAGGGCTTACAATGAGCAGTTCTTC | CATSHRDGRAYNEQFF
NA | NA | TRBJ2-7 | TRBV28 | TGTGCCAGCAGTTTATCCTCCAGGAATCCCTACGAGCAGTACTTC | CASSLSSRNPYEQYF
NA | TRBD1 | TRBJ1-1 | TRBV7-2 | TGTGCCAGCAGCCTCCGGACAGGGAGGGTAGCTTTCTTT | CASSLRTGRVAFF
NA | NA | TRBJ2-2 | TRBV7-9 | TGTGCCAGCAGCCCAACAGGGCCTACCGGGGAGCTGTTTTTT | CASSPTGPTGELFF
NA | NA | TRBJ2-1 | TRBV20-1 | TGCAGTGCTAGGTCCGACAATGAGCAGTTCTTC | CSARSDNEQFF
NA | NA | TRBJ2-7 | TRBV7-9 | TGTGCCAGCAGCTTAGGGAAGGGTACCTACGAGCAGTACTTC | CASSLGKGTYEQYF
NA | NA | TRBJ1-1 | TRBV5-1 | TGCGCCAGCAGCTTGGAGGCAGGGGATAGGGGAACTGAAGCTTTCTTT | CASSLEAGDRGTEAFF
NA | TRBD1 | TRBJ1-2 | TRBV28 | TGTGCCAGCAGTCCTCTCCGACAGGGTTGGGGCTACACCTTC | CASSPLRQGWGYTF
NA | NA | TRBJ1-2 | TRBV28 | TGTGCCAGCACCCAGGGGAGAAACTATGGCTACACCTTC | CASTQGRNYGYTF
NA | NA | TRBJ1-4 | TRBV19 | TGTGCCAGTAGACCACCCGGGGGTTCGGCTAATGAAAAACTGTTTTTT | CASRPPGGSANEKLFF
NA | NA | TRBJ1-1 | TRBV7-2 | TGTGCCAGCAGCTTAGCGAGTGGAAAGGGGAACACTGAAGCTTTCTTT | CASSLASGKGNTEAFF
few | TRBD1 | TRBJ1-2 | TRBV10-3 | TGTGCCACCGTGACAGGGCTCGGCTATGGCTACACCTTC | CATVTGLGYGYTF
NA | TRBD1 | TRBJ2-5 | TRBV7-2 | TGTGCCAGCAGCCCCGACAGGGTACAAGAGACCCAGTACTTC | CASSPDRVQETQYF
NA | TRBD1 | TRBJ2-4 | TRBV11-2 | TGTGCCAGCAGCCTCGGACAGGGAAGAGCCAAAAACATTCAGTACTTC | CASSLGQGRAKNIQYF
NA | TRBD1 | TRBJ2-3 | TRBV6-2/TRBV6-3 | TGTGCCAGCAGTCACTTTCCGGGACAGGGTAAAGATACGCAGTATTTT | CASSHFPGQGKDTQYF
NA | TRBD2 | TRBJ2-7 | TRBV3-1/TRBV3-2 | TGTGCCAGCAGCCCCGGGGGGTACGAGCAGTACTTC | CASSPGGYEQYF
NA | TRBD1 | TRBJ1-5 | TRBV3-1/TRBV3-2 | TGTGCCAGCAGCCCGGACAGGGGCAATCAGCCCCAGCATTTT | CASSPDRGNQPQHF
NA | TRBD2 | TRBJ2-3 | TRBV11-2 | TGTGCCAGCAACGAAGCCCCTAGCGGGAGAGATACGCAGTATTTT | CASNEAPSGRDTQYF